The 24 T cell receptor beta chains below were found in one sample sequenced in a study of cytomegalovirus exposure and HLA in healthy donors. PCR employed 60 Vbeta and 13 Jbeta primers. Assay used: immunoSEQ multiplex PCR; TCRdb lists only in-frame clones, some missing. Its table lists 200,000 to 250,000 clones. Sequencing was carried out using PBMCs. Receptors originate from a young woman in good health and CMV-seropositive.

The rearrangement links TRBV19 to TRBJ1-6, with D uncertain. Trimming removed 7 bases from V and 9 bases from J, with 19 bases in between. Germline V CDR1 and CDR2: LNHDA, SQIVND (reference sequence). The CDR3 covers 15 residues. CDR3 residues: CASTLDARGGSPLHF. CDR3 nucleotide sequence: TGTGCCAGTACCCTGGACGCCCGAGGAGGTTCACCCCTCCACTTT.

The chain is built from TRBV6-1 and TRBJ2-3, with TRBD2 identical over 9 bases. The ends lost 4 bases at V and 2 bases at J; junction bases unmatched: 7. Germline V lookup: CDR1 MNHNS, CDR2 SASEGT. This CDR3 is built from 16 residues. CDR3 in DNA: TGTGCCAGCAGTGCTGCGGGGGGGCTTCCCACAGATACGCAGTATTTT. It specifies CASSAAGGLPTDTQYF.

The chain joins TRBV19 to TRBJ2-7; 7 bases line up with TRBD1. The CDR3 totals 15 residues. Per the germline V gene, CDR1 is LNHDA and CDR2 is SQIVND (reference sequence). The ends lost 5 bases at V and 0 bases at J; junction bases unmatched: 7. CDR3 region: CASSARDSLSYEQYF. CDR3 in DNA: TGTGCCAGTAGTGCCCGGGACAGTCTCTCCTACGAGCAGTACTTC.

Comment on this clone: Relative to the germline gene, one junction end is altered; a read error may explain this. The CDR3 DNA sequence: TGCGCCGGCAGCACTGGACAGGGTTCGGGCTACACCTTC. This gives the protein CAGSTGQGSGYTF. V gene TRBV5-1 combines with J gene TRBJ1-2; 8 positions agree with TRBD1. This CDR3 spans 13 amino acids. In germline, CDR1 is SGHRS, CDR2 YFSETQ. The variable domain in full, completed from reference TRBV5-1 and TRBJ1-2, reads KAGVTQTPRYLIKTRGQQVTLSCSPISGHRSVSWYQQTPGQGLQFLFEYFSETQRNKGNFPGRFSGRQFSNSRSEMNVSTLELGDSALYLCAGSTGQGSGYTFGSGTRLTVV.

J is TRBJ1-5 and V is TRBV28; TRBD1 might be the D (6 bases). Deletions cut 7 bases from V and 1 base from J, with 14 bases between. The CDR3 spans 15 residues. Germline V gene lookup returns CDR1 MDHEN and CDR2 SYDVKM. The CDR3 reads CASTLQGRSNQPQHF. CDR3 bases: TGTGCCAGCACGTTACAGGGAAGAAGCAATCAGCCCCAGCATTTT.

The CDR3 loop is CASSYPGRYPYEQYF. CDR3 DNA sequence: TGTGCCAGCAGTTACCCGGGAAGGTATCCCTACGAGCAGTACTTC. This chain joins TRBV6-5 and TRBJ2-7; D is perhaps TRBD2 (5 bases). Trimming removed 2 bases from V and 2 bases from J, with 13 bases in between. This CDR3 has 15 residues. CDR1 MNHEY and CDR2 SVGAGI come from the germline V gene.

The rearrangement links TRBV5-1 to TRBJ2-7; TRBD1 is a possible D gene (6 bases). The CDR3 covers 15 residues. The germline gives CDR1 SGHRS, CDR2 YFSETQ. V was cut by 0 bases and J by 1 base, with 11 bases left in between. The CDR3 spells CASSLALGQSYEQYF. DNA for the CDR3: TGCGCCAGCAGCTTGGCCCTCGGACAGTCCTACGAGCAGTACTTC.

The rearrangement joins TRBV6-6 to TRBJ2-1; no firm D call. Trimming took off 6 bases at V and 8 bases at J, with 11 bases between the two ends. The CDR3 runs to 12 residues. The V gene's germline CDR1 is MNHNY and CDR2 SVGAGI (reference sequence). CDR3 in amino acids: CASSHLYDEQFF. The DNA of the CDR3 is TGTGCCAGCAGCCACTTGTACGATGAGCAGTTCTTC.

The genes are TRBV4-3 and TRBJ1-2; TRBD1 agrees at 8 bases. Looked up from germline, CDR1 is LGHNA and CDR2 is YSLEER. The CDR3 contains 15 residues. V dropped 3 bases and J dropped 3; count of bases not matched to a gene: 6. The CDR3 sequence: CASSHARTGHYGYTF. DNA of the CDR3: TGCGCCAGCAGCCACGCCCGGACAGGGCACTATGGCTACACCTTC.

The rearrangement joins TRBV28 to TRBJ2-7; TRBD2 is a possible D gene (5 bases). This CDR3 has 14 amino acids. CDR1 is MDHEN and CDR2 is SYDVKM in the germline V gene. Trimming shortened V by 6 bases and J by 5 bases, and 17 bases separated the two germline ends. The CDR3 is CASRPDSIAHEQYF. CDR3 in DNA: TGTGCCAGCAGACCGGACTCGATCGCCCACGAGCAGTACTTC.

The chain has TRBV7-6 and TRBJ2-7; no clear D gene. The CDR3 length is 14 residues. Germline V lookup: CDR1 SGHVS, CDR2 FNYEAQ. V shed 1 base and J shed 3 bases, with 10 bases lying between them. Here the CDR3 reads CASSLDVASYEQYF. The CDR3 DNA reads TGTGCCAGCAGCTTAGACGTCGCCAGCTACGAGCAGTACTTC.

The genes are TRBV9 and TRBJ2-1; D gene ambiguous. Germline values: CDR1 SGDLS, CDR2 YYNGEE. Trimming removed 0 bases at V and 7 bases at J, with 8 bases between. This CDR3 comprises 13 residues. The DNA for the CDR3 is TGTGCCAGCAGCGTAGGTGGCTGGAATGAGCAGTTCTTC. Encoded protein: CASSVGGWNEQFF.

V gene TRBV5-4 combines with J gene TRBJ2-7, with D maybe TRBD1 (6 bases). This CDR3 has 14 residues. Trimming pared 6 bases from V and 5 bases from J, leaving 18 bases between. The V gene's germline CDR1 is SGHNT and CDR2 YYREEE (reference sequence). The CDR3 is CASTLYDRRHEQYF. CDR3 in DNA: TGTGCCAGCACCCTGTACGACAGGAGACACGAGCAGTACTTC.

J is TRBJ2-1 and V is TRBV29-1; 9 nucleotides line up with TRBD1. The CDR3 loop spans 16 amino acids. CDR1 is SQVTM, CDR2 ANQGSEA, per germline. V was pared by 0 bases and J by 1 base, with 4 bases of the junction left unmatched. The CDR3 DNA reads TGCAGCGTTGAAGATGGGACAGGGTTTTCCTACAATGAGCAGTTCTTC. Translation gives CSVEDGTGFSYNEQFF.

The gene calls are TRBV5-6 and TRBJ2-7; TRBD2 might be the D (6 bases). Trimming left V 0 bases short and J 1 base short, with 11 bases between. The CDR3 runs to 15 residues. Germline assignment: CDR1 SGHDT and CDR2 YYEEEE. As DNA, the CDR3 is TGTGCCAGCAGCTTGGGGGCGGGATTATCCTACGAGCAGTACTTC. Encoded protein: CASSLGAGLSYEQYF.

The chain recombines TRBV6-5 with TRBJ2-6; tentatively, D is TRBD1 (6 bases). Germline CDR1 is MNHEY and CDR2 is SVGAGI. The CDR3 has 15 amino acids. Trimming took off 4 bases at V and 3 bases at J, with 10 bases between the two ends. The CDR3 coding sequence is TGTGCCAGCAGTTTCAGGGGAGATGGGGCCAACGTCCTGACTTTC. Amino acids: CASSFRGDGANVLTF.

V and J are TRBV18 and TRBJ1-5; 8 bases are shared with TRBD1. J lost 5 bases, V lost 3 bases, and 12 bases had no gene match. Germline-derived CDR1 and CDR2 are KGHSH and LQKENI. This CDR3 is 17 amino acids long. The CDR3 sequence: CASSPESIRGLDQPQHF. The CDR3 nucleotides are TGTGCCAGCTCACCTGAATCAATCAGGGGGCTAGATCAGCCCCAGCATTTT.

J is TRBJ2-7 and V is TRBV5-1; TRBD1 matches at 7 bases. The CDR3 totals 15 residues. V shed 4 bases, J shed 0 bases, and the junction held 7 bases outside the gene matches. Germline-derived CDR1 and CDR2 are SGHRS and YFSETQ. This chain's CDR3 is CASSPLGTASYEQYF. CDR3 nucleotide sequence: TGCGCCAGCAGCCCGCTCGGGACAGCCTCCTACGAGCAGTACTTC.

This chain links TRBV28 with TRBJ2-7; 9 positions match TRBD2. CDR3 size: 19 residues. CDR1 MDHEN and CDR2 SYDVKM come from the germline V gene. Trimming at V came to 5 bases and at J to 0 bases, leaving 17 bases not matched to a gene. DNA for the CDR3: TGTGCCAGCAGTCCCGCCGGGTCTAGCGGGATGGGCAGCTCCTACGAGCAGTACTTC. The encoded protein is CASSPAGSSGMGSSYEQYF.

The V call is TRBV5-1, the J call TRBJ2-5; TRBD1 matches at 10 bases. The CDR3 is 16 amino acids. Looked up from germline, CDR1 is SGHRS and CDR2 is YFSETQ. J gave up 6 bases and V 1 base, and 9 bases lay outside the gene matches. The CDR3 loop reads CASSLFGDRGGKTQYF. The CDR3 DNA reads TGCGCCAGCAGCTTGTTCGGGGACAGGGGAGGGAAGACCCAGTACTTC. Variable domain in full (rest from reference TRBV5-1 and TRBJ2-5): KAGVTQTPRYLIKTRGQQVTLSCSPISGHRSVSWYQQTPGQGLQFLFEYFSETQRNKGNFPGRFSGRQFSNSRSEMNVSTLELGDSALYLCASSLFGDRGGKTQYFGPGTRLLVL.

The V call is TRBV27, the J call TRBJ2-2; 12 nucleotides align to TRBD2. This CDR3 is built from 17 residues. V lost 8 bases to trimming and J lost 2 bases; unmatched junction nucleotides: 9. In germline, CDR1 is MNHEY, CDR2 SMNVEV (reference sequence). The CDR3 spells CASGHGLAGLNTGELFF. In nucleotides, the CDR3 is TGTGCCAGCGGCCACGGACTAGCGGGGTTAAACACCGGGGAGCTGTTTTTT.

The rearrangement joins TRBV2 to TRBJ2-7; D gene ambiguous. Trimming removed 5 bases at V and 7 bases at J, with 9 bases between. The CDR3 extends over 11 amino acids. Per germline, CDR1 SNHLY and CDR2 FYNNEI. Here the CDR3 reads CASSYAVEQYF. In DNA form, the CDR3 reads TGTGCCAGCAGTTATGCGGTAGAGCAGTACTTC.

The chain employs TRBV5-1 and TRBJ1-1, with a possible D match to TRBD1 (6 bases). The CDR3 runs to 15 residues. CDR1 and CDR2 from the germline V gene are SGHRS and YFSETQ. With 0 bases removed from V and 0 bases from J, the gap between germline ends came to 9 bases. The CDR3 DNA is TGCGCCAGCAGCTTGGAAAACAGGGTGAACACTGAAGCTTTCTTT. Its protein product is CASSLENRVNTEAFF.

The V call is TRBV7-9, the J call TRBJ1-2; D is perhaps TRBD1 (5 bases). CDR3 length equals 18 residues. Germline V gene lookup returns CDR1 SEHNR and CDR2 FQNEAQ (reference sequence). V was shortened by 4 bases and J by 1 base, with 22 bases between the two germline ends. In DNA, the CDR3 is TGTGCCAGCAGCTACCCTAGGACCGAAGGGGCCAGTAACTATGGCTACACCTTC. Translated, it gives CASSYPRTEGASNYGYTF.